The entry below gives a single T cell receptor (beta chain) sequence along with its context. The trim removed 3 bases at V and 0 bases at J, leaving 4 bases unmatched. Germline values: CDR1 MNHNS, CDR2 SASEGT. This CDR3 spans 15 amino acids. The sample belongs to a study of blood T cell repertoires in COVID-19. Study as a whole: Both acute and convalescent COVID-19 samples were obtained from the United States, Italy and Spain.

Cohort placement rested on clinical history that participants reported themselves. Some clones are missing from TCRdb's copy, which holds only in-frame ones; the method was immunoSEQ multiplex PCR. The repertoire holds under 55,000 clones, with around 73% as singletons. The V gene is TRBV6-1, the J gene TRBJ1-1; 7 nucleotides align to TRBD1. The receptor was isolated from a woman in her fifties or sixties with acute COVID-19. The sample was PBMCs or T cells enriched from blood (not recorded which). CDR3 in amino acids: CASSEMGQMNTEAFF. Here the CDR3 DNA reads TGTGCCAGCAGTGAGATGGGACAGATGAACACTGAAGCTTTCTTT.